A selection of T cell receptor beta chains follows, all from one sample in a study of T-cell memory formation after mild COVID-19. TCRdb used MiXCR to reprocess the 5' RACE reads, holding one entry per CDR3 protein. The table shows more than 300,000 distinct CDR3 sequences, with 20% to 25% occurring only once. Sequenced material: PBMCs or a T cell subset sorted from them (not recorded which). The source of these receptors is a man in his late teens or twenties who had mild COVID-19 (a few samples of this study predate the infection). Cell type and time point are not known. CDR3s include the opening cysteine and the closing phenylalanine or tryptophan. A D gene is named only where the DNA matches it firmly. Clone size is shown for a subset of rows, as once, few, many or a class of expanded clone.

v_gene: TRBV7-2; d_gene: -; j_gene: TRBJ2-5; abundance: few; CDR3aa: CASSLGQALRVAQYF; CDR3nt: TGTGCCAGCAGCTTAGGACAGGCCCTGCGTGTGGCCCAGTACTTC
v_gene: TRBV4-1; d_gene: -; j_gene: TRBJ1-2; abundance: -; CDR3aa: CASSQDLDYGYTF; CDR3nt: TGCGCCAGCAGCCAAGATCTGGACTATGGCTACACCTTC
v_gene: TRBV5-1; d_gene: TRBD2; j_gene: TRBJ2-7; abundance: -; CDR3aa: CASRPSGIPGEQYF; CDR3nt: TGCGCCAGCAGGCCTAGCGGGATCCCTGGTGAGCAGTACTTC
v_gene: TRBV5-4; d_gene: TRBD1; j_gene: TRBJ1-1; abundance: few; CDR3aa: CASSLNRGANTEAFF; CDR3nt: TGTGCCAGCAGCTTGAACAGGGGCGCGAACACTGAAGCTTTCTTT
v_gene: TRBV3-1; d_gene: TRBD1; j_gene: TRBJ2-2; abundance: few; CDR3aa: CASSQEGQGTGELFF; CDR3nt: TGTGCCAGCAGCCAAGAGGGACAGGGGACCGGGGAGCTGTTTTTT
v_gene: TRBV7-2; d_gene: -; j_gene: TRBJ1-5; abundance: many; CDR3aa: CASSLSSYSNQPQHF; CDR3nt: TGTGCCAGCAGCTTAAGCAGCTATAGCAATCAGCCCCAGCATTTT
v_gene: TRBV29-1; d_gene: TRBD1; j_gene: TRBJ1-1; abundance: -; CDR3aa: CSVPPDGQGASEAFF; CDR3nt: TGCAGCGTTCCACCCGATGGACAGGGGGCCTCTGAAGCTTTCTTT
v_gene: TRBV20-1; d_gene: TRBD1; j_gene: TRBJ1-2; abundance: few; CDR3aa: CSAETPTGGSYGYTF; CDR3nt: TGCAGTGCGGAAACGCCGACAGGGGGTTCCTATGGCTACACCTTC
v_gene: TRBV7-9; d_gene: -; j_gene: TRBJ2-1; abundance: few; CDR3aa: CASSLVSRGGEQFF; CDR3nt: TGTGCCAGCAGCTTAGTATCCAGGGGTGGTGAGCAGTTCTTC
v_gene: TRBV7-7; d_gene: TRBD2; j_gene: TRBJ2-5; abundance: few; CDR3aa: CASSLTPGLAGGHETQYF; CDR3nt: TGTGCCAGCAGCTTGACCCCCGGACTAGCGGGGGGGCACGAGACCCAGTACTTC
v_gene: TRBV3-1; d_gene: -; j_gene: TRBJ2-7; abundance: once; CDR3aa: CASSQVTRSPGEQYF; CDR3nt: TGTGCCAGCAGCCAAGTAACACGGAGTCCAGGCGAGCAGTACTTC
v_gene: TRBV6-5; d_gene: -; j_gene: TRBJ1-5; abundance: few; CDR3aa: CASSQGQFDQPQHF; CDR3nt: TGTGCCAGCAGTCAAGGACAGTTCGATCAGCCCCAGCATTTT
v_gene: TRBV7-2; d_gene: TRBD2; j_gene: TRBJ2-3; abundance: few; CDR3aa: CASSPRLAGSGDTQYF; CDR3nt: TGTGCCAGCAGCCCCCGACTAGCGGGGTCCGGAGATACGCAGTATTTT
v_gene: TRBV5-1; d_gene: -; j_gene: TRBJ2-6; abundance: -; CDR3aa: CASSPDPAGRSGANVLTF; CDR3nt: TGCGCCAGCAGCCCGGACCCGGCAGGGAGAAGTGGGGCCAACGTCCTGACTTTC
v_gene: TRBV7-9; d_gene: TRBD1; j_gene: TRBJ1-2; abundance: once; CDR3aa: CASSSWDSDYGYTF; CDR3nt: TGTGCCAGCAGCTCCTGGGACAGCGATTATGGCTACACCTTC
v_gene: TRBV6-5; d_gene: TRBD1; j_gene: TRBJ1-4; abundance: -; CDR3aa: CASARTGTNEKLFF; CDR3nt: TGTGCCAGTGCTCGGACAGGAACTAATGAAAAACTGTTTTTT
v_gene: TRBV30; d_gene: -; j_gene: TRBJ2-7; abundance: -; CDR3aa: CAWSRTGWDEQYF; CDR3nt: TGTGCCTGGAGCCGAACAGGGTGGGACGAGCAGTACTTC
v_gene: TRBV6-2/TRBV6-3; d_gene: -; j_gene: TRBJ2-7; abundance: -; CDR3aa: CASISGIEQYF; CDR3nt: TGTGCCAGCATTTCGGGAATCGAGCAGTACTTC
v_gene: TRBV3-1; d_gene: TRBD2; j_gene: TRBJ2-3; abundance: few; CDR3aa: CASSQDSSGGATGFSSDTQYF; CDR3nt: TGTGCCAGCAGCCAAGATTCTAGCGGGGGGGCCACAGGTTTTTCTTCAGATACGCAGTATTTT
v_gene: TRBV6-2/TRBV6-3; d_gene: -; j_gene: TRBJ2-5; abundance: many; CDR3aa: CASSSLRGQETQYF; CDR3nt: TGTGCCAGCAGTTCTTTGCGGGGCCAAGAGACCCAGTACTTC
v_gene: TRBV20-1; d_gene: TRBD1; j_gene: TRBJ2-7; abundance: -; CDR3aa: CSAKTGTAYEQYF; CDR3nt: TGCAGTGCCAAAACCGGGACAGCCTACGAGCAGTACTTC
v_gene: TRBV19; d_gene: -; j_gene: TRBJ2-1; abundance: -; CDR3aa: CASSRRTAYNEQFF; CDR3nt: TGTGCCAGTAGTAGAAGGACAGCCTACAATGAGCAGTTCTTC
v_gene: TRBV5-4; d_gene: -; j_gene: TRBJ2-5; abundance: -; CDR3aa: CASSSPGQETQYF; CDR3nt: TGTGCCAGCAGCTCCCCGGGCCAAGAGACCCAGTACTTC
v_gene: TRBV6-5; d_gene: TRBD1; j_gene: TRBJ1-5; abundance: few; CDR3aa: CASSSHRGDQPQHF; CDR3nt: TGTGCCAGCAGTTCCCACAGGGGTGATCAGCCCCAGCATTTT
v_gene: TRBV18; d_gene: TRBD1; j_gene: TRBJ1-6; abundance: -; CDR3aa: CASSPTPASQGDSPLHF; CDR3nt: TGTGCCAGCTCACCAACGCCCGCAAGCCAGGGGGACTCACCCCTCCACTTT
v_gene: TRBV30; d_gene: -; j_gene: TRBJ1-2; abundance: few; CDR3aa: CAWSVSSYGYTF; CDR3nt: TGTGCCTGGAGTGTTTCTTCCTATGGCTACACCTTC
v_gene: TRBV4-2; d_gene: -; j_gene: TRBJ1-2; abundance: -; CDR3aa: CASSRTGGGYAF; CDR3nt: TGTGCCAGCAGCCGCACTGGGGGTGGCTACGCCTTC
v_gene: TRBV11-1; d_gene: TRBD2; j_gene: TRBJ2-5; abundance: -; CDR3aa: CASSPLWGGQETQYF; CDR3nt: TGTGCCAGCAGCCCGCTTTGGGGGGGGCAAGAGACCCAGTACTTC
v_gene: TRBV7-2; d_gene: -; j_gene: TRBJ2-1; abundance: -; CDR3aa: CASSFLATNEQFF; CDR3nt: TGTGCCAGCAGCTTCCTAGCGACCAATGAGCAGTTCTTC
v_gene: TRBV20-1; d_gene: TRBD1; j_gene: TRBJ1-1; abundance: few; CDR3aa: CSAHPGTDHMNTEAFF; CDR3nt: TGCAGTGCGCATCCCGGGACAGATCACATGAACACTGAAGCTTTCTTT
v_gene: TRBV3-1; d_gene: TRBD2; j_gene: TRBJ2-1; abundance: -; CDR3aa: CASTGTRLAGWNEQFF; CDR3nt: TGTGCCAGCACCGGCACTCGACTAGCGGGGTGGAATGAGCAGTTCTTC
v_gene: TRBV7-9; d_gene: TRBD2; j_gene: TRBJ2-1; abundance: -; CDR3aa: CASSLELAYYNEQFF; CDR3nt: TGTGCCAGCAGCTTAGAACTAGCGTACTACAATGAGCAGTTCTTC
v_gene: TRBV7-2; d_gene: TRBD1; j_gene: TRBJ1-2; abundance: -; CDR3aa: CASSARQGGYGYTF; CDR3nt: TGTGCCAGCAGCGCCCGACAGGGCGGCTATGGCTACACCTTC
v_gene: TRBV15; d_gene: -; j_gene: TRBJ1-1; abundance: few; CDR3aa: CATSRVSENTEAFF; CDR3nt: TGTGCCACCAGCAGAGTCAGCGAGAACACTGAAGCTTTCTTT
v_gene: TRBV4-1; d_gene: -; j_gene: TRBJ1-6; abundance: -; CDR3aa: CASSQEAGVYNSPLHF; CDR3nt: TGCGCCAGCAGCCAAGAGGCGGGAGTTTATAATTCACCCCTCCACTTT
v_gene: TRBV4-2; d_gene: -; j_gene: TRBJ2-2; abundance: few; CDR3aa: CASSQDAGARELFF; CDR3nt: TGTGCCAGCAGCCAAGATGCGGGGGCGAGAGAGCTGTTTTTT
v_gene: TRBV18; d_gene: TRBD1; j_gene: TRBJ2-1; abundance: -; CDR3aa: CASSGQDNEQFF; CDR3nt: TGTGCCAGCTCAGGACAGGACAATGAGCAGTTCTTC
v_gene: TRBV7-2; d_gene: -; j_gene: TRBJ2-3; abundance: few; CDR3aa: CASSLGGGVGSRTDTQYF; CDR3nt: TGTGCCAGCAGCTTAGGGGGTGGAGTCGGCTCTCGAACAGATACGCAGTATTTT
v_gene: TRBV7-2; d_gene: TRBD1; j_gene: TRBJ2-3; abundance: many; CDR3aa: CASSRGQGVVGTDTQYF; CDR3nt: TGTGCCAGCAGCCGTGGACAGGGGGTTGTGGGCACAGATACGCAGTATTTT
v_gene: TRBV7-9; d_gene: -; j_gene: TRBJ2-1; abundance: -; CDR3aa: CASEWERAEQFF; CDR3nt: TGTGCCAGCGAGTGGGAGCGGGCTGAGCAGTTCTTC
v_gene: TRBV2; d_gene: -; j_gene: TRBJ2-1; abundance: -; CDR3aa: CAGREEQFF; CDR3nt: TGTGCCGGAAGGGAAGAGCAGTTCTTC
v_gene: TRBV5-1; d_gene: -; j_gene: TRBJ1-1; abundance: -; CDR3aa: CASSFHLTGTNTEAFF; CDR3nt: TGCGCCAGCAGCTTTCACCTGACGGGAACGAACACTGAAGCTTTCTTT
v_gene: TRBV12-3/TRBV12-4; d_gene: -; j_gene: TRBJ2-1; abundance: -; CDR3aa: CASSSQSGDYNEQFF; CDR3nt: TGTGCCAGCAGTTCTCAGAGCGGAGATTACAATGAGCAGTTCTTC
v_gene: TRBV20-1; d_gene: -; j_gene: TRBJ1-1; abundance: few; CDR3aa: CSARDGNWRGTEAFF; CDR3nt: TGCAGTGCTAGAGATGGGAACTGGCGTGGGACTGAAGCTTTCTTT
v_gene: TRBV4-2; d_gene: -; j_gene: TRBJ2-1; abundance: many; CDR3aa: CASSPSQERYNEQFF; CDR3nt: TGTGCCAGCAGCCCTAGTCAGGAGCGGTACAATGAGCAGTTCTTC
v_gene: TRBV4-1; d_gene: TRBD1; j_gene: TRBJ1-5; abundance: few; CDR3aa: CASSQGTGVGQPQHF; CDR3nt: TGCGCCAGCAGCCAGGGGACAGGGGTGGGTCAGCCCCAGCATTTT
v_gene: TRBV7-2; d_gene: -; j_gene: TRBJ2-6; abundance: -; CDR3aa: CASSFGGTGANVLTF; CDR3nt: TGTGCCAGCAGCTTCGGAGGGACCGGGGCCAACGTCCTGACTTTC
v_gene: TRBV30; d_gene: TRBD1; j_gene: TRBJ1-6; abundance: -; CDR3aa: CAWTRDRGSPLHF; CDR3nt: TGTGCCTGGACCCGGGACAGGGGCTCACCCCTCCACTTT